These 17 T cell receptor beta chains share one sample of origin, sequenced in a study of PD-1 blockade in classical Hodgkin lymphoma. All trial patients relapsed after autologous stem cell transplantation. Clones were sequenced by immunoSEQ multiplex PCR, and TCRdb holds only the in-frame ones, with some missing. Of around 91,000 clones in the sample, approximately 91% are singletons; the top ten hold 22%. The material was peripheral blood mononuclear cells (PBMCs), obtained at baseline. The origin of the receptors is a human donor with classical Hodgkin lymphoma.

The genes are TRBV27 and TRBJ1-2; maybe TRBD1 (5 bases). V was shortened by 6 bases and J by 0 bases, with 14 bases between the two germline ends. The CDR3 contains 15 residues. Germline lookup yields CDR1 MNHEY and CDR2 SMNVEV (reference sequence). The CDR3 DNA reads TGTGCCAGCAGCAGGGAGGGGCACGCTAACTATGGCTACACCTTC. Residues: CASSREGHANYGYTF.

The V and J genes are TRBV13 and TRBJ2-7; D is perhaps TRBD1 (6 bases). Germline CDR1 PRHDT, CDR2 FYEKMQ (reference sequence). The CDR3 contains 16 residues. Trimming cost V 4 bases and J 5 bases, with 21 bases left between them. Here the CDR3 DNA reads TGTGCCAGCAGCTCGACCCCTACAGGGATAGTAAACGAGCAGTACTTC. Protein sequence: CASSSTPTGIVNEQYF.

The chain links TRBV2 to TRBJ2-3; D may match TRBD1 or TRBD2 (5 bases each). This CDR3 is 14 amino acids long. Trimming took 4 bases from V and 2 from J, leaving 10 bases between them. Germline assignment: CDR1 SNHLY and CDR2 FYNNEI. The CDR3 is CASSAGADTDTQYF. The CDR3 bases are TGTGCCAGCAGTGCCGGGGCGGACACAGATACGCAGTATTTT.

V and J are TRBV11-2 and TRBJ2-2, with TRBD2 identical over 8 bases. This CDR3 region has 14 residues. J lost 5 bases, V lost 5 bases, and 4 bases had no gene match. Germline lookup yields CDR1 SGHAT and CDR2 FQNNGV. For the CDR3, the DNA is TGTGCCAGCAGCCCGGGACTAGGAACCGGGGAGCTGTTTTTT. The encoded protein is CASSPGLGTGELFF.

The chain uses TRBV30 and TRBJ2-5; D not resolved. Germline assignment: CDR1 GTSNPN and CDR2 SVGIG (reference sequence). CDR3 length: 15 residues. Between the trimmed V and J ends, which lost 4 bases and 1 base, there was a span of 16 bases. CDR3 loop: CAWNTGLFFQETQYF. The CDR3 DNA sequence: TGTGCCTGGAACACCGGGCTATTCTTCCAAGAGACCCAGTACTTC.

This rearrangement joins TRBV4-3 to TRBJ2-7, with 8 bases aligning to TRBD1. The germline gives CDR1 LGHNA, CDR2 YSLEER. The J segment lost 3 bases and the V segment lost 0 bases, leaving 10 bases of the junction unmatched. The CDR3 is 17 amino acids. The CDR3: CASSQDPRTGGYYEQYF. In DNA, the CDR3 is TGCGCCAGCAGCCAAGACCCGCGAACAGGGGGATACTACGAGCAGTACTTC.

This clone was recorded only once. The chain uses TRBV2 and TRBJ1-5; 11 bases line up with TRBD1. Germline loops: CDR1 SNHLY, CDR2 FYNNEI. CDR3 length equals 16 residues. V was pared by 6 bases and J by 2 bases, with 6 bases of the junction left unmatched. The CDR3 nucleotides are TGTGCCAGCAGAAAGGGGACAGGGGGTGGCAATCAGCCCCAGCATTTT. Amino acid sequence: CASRKGTGGGNQPQHF.

The V call is TRBV10-1, the J call TRBJ2-7; D possibly corresponds to TRBD1 (6 bases). The CDR3 covers 14 residues. Trimming removed 6 bases at V and 2 bases at J, with 14 bases between. Germline CDR1 reads WNHNN; CDR2 reads SYGVQD (reference sequence). The DNA of the CDR3 is TGCGCCAGCAGCCAGGGGCTTGGGACCTACGAGCAGTACTTC. Its protein product is CASSQGLGTYEQYF.

This rearrangement joins TRBV6-5 to TRBJ1-4; 8 bases map to TRBD1. This CDR3 is built from 15 residues. Germline CDR1 and CDR2: MNHEY and SVGAGI. The V gene end was trimmed by 4 bases and the J gene end by 8 bases; junction bases not matched to a gene: 9. In nucleotides, the CDR3 is TGTGCCAGCAGTTTCACCGGGACAGGAGGCGAAAAACTGTTTTTT. Translation: CASSFTGTGGEKLFF.

V is TRBV25-1 and J is TRBJ1-4; the D is unclear. V dropped 8 bases and J dropped 6 bases, with 13 bases sitting between them. Germline CDR1 and CDR2: MGHDK and SYGVNS. The CDR3 covers 13 residues. CDR3 residues: CASEKDDYEKLFF. In nucleotides, the CDR3 is TGTGCCAGCGAGAAGGACGATTATGAAAAACTGTTTTTT.

This clone has just one count. The CDR3 spells CASSMGDRDETQYF. The CDR3, as DNA: TGTGCCAGTAGCATGGGAGACAGGGATGAGACCCAGTACTTC. V usage is TRBV19 and J usage is TRBJ2-5; 7 bases align to TRBD1. This CDR3 contains 14 residues. Per germline, CDR1 LNHDA and CDR2 SQIVND (reference sequence). The ends lost 6 bases at V and 5 bases at J; junction bases unmatched: 9.

The CDR3 sequence: CASSQVGTGRPTNEQFF. As DNA, the CDR3 is TGTGCCAGCAGCCAAGTGGGGACCGGGAGGCCAACCAATGAGCAGTTCTTC. This sequence joins TRBV4-2 and TRBJ2-1, with 7 bases that match TRBD2. Germline V lookup: CDR1 LGHNA, CDR2 YNFKEQ. Losses at the gene ends were 1 base for V and 6 bases for J; bases not matched to a gene: 12. The CDR3 sequence is 17 residues long.

This chain links TRBV27 with TRBJ2-5; unclear D gene. The V gene lost 2 bases and the J gene lost 0 bases, with 13 bases spanning the gap. The CDR3 loop spans 16 amino acids. CDR1 is MNHEY and CDR2 is SMNVEV in the germline V gene (reference sequence). For the CDR3, the DNA is TGTGCCAGCAGTTTACAAGGGATGGCGTACCAAGAGACCCAGTACTTC. The encoded protein is CASSLQGMAYQETQYF.

V usage is TRBV6-1 and J usage is TRBJ2-2; D not certain. CDR3 size: 14 residues. Trimming took off 7 bases at V and 0 bases at J, with 9 bases between the two ends. Germline V gene data show CDR1 as MNHNS and CDR2 as SASEGT. CDR3 amino acids: CASIYWPNTGELFF. In DNA form, the CDR3 reads TGTGCCAGCATTTATTGGCCGAACACCGGGGAGCTGTTTTTT.

This chain links TRBV19 with TRBJ1-2, with 10 bases that match TRBD1. V dropped 3 bases and J dropped 0; count of bases not matched to a gene: 7. The CDR3 runs 17 residues. CDR1 LNHDA and CDR2 SQIVND come from the germline V gene (reference sequence). The CDR3 DNA reads TGTGCCAGTAGTATCCTACCGGGACAGGGGTCTAACTATGGCTACACCTTC. Amino acid sequence: CASSILPGQGSNYGYTF.

This clone was detected only once. The rearrangement joins TRBV5-6 to TRBJ2-3; 8 bases match TRBD1. Germline CDR1 is SGHDT and CDR2 is YYEEEE. V lost 2 bases to trimming and J lost 0 bases; unmatched junction nucleotides: 2. The CDR3 runs to 15 residues. The CDR3 DNA sequence: TGTGCCAGCAGCTTCGGACAGGGCAGCACAGATACGCAGTATTTT. This encodes CASSFGQGSTDTQYF. The entire variable domain, with the rest obtained from reference TRBV5-6 and TRBJ2-3, is as follows: DAGVTQSPTHLIKTRGQQVTLRCSPKSGHDTVSWYQQALGQGPQFIFQYYEEEERQRGNFPDRFSGHQFPNYSSELNVNALLLGDSALYLCASSFGQGSTDTQYFGPGTRLTVL.

The CDR3 loop reads CASTDGQSSYNEQFF. DNA of the CDR3: TGTGCCAGTACTGACGGACAAAGCTCCTACAATGAGCAGTTCTTC. The V call is TRBV9, the J call TRBJ2-1, with D tentatively TRBD1 (5 bases). The V and J ends lost 8 bases and 0 bases respectively, with 15 bases between them. The CDR3 is made up of 15 amino acids. Germline V gives CDR1 SGDLS, CDR2 YYNGEE.